This passage covers 18 T cell receptor beta chains from one sample sequenced in a study of vaccination and CD4 T cells after COVID-19 (dated by TCRdb to between 2021 and 2022). Libraries were constructed by PCR. Instrument on record: Illumina iSeq 100. DNA from cultured CD4+ T cells underwent TCR sequencing with the Oncomine TCR Beta short-read assay at the Johns Hopkins FTIC core. The raw public reads went through TCRdb reprocessing: fastp at Q25, MiXCR clone calling, in-frame beta chains kept. One record per CDR3 amino acid sequence lists the most common genes and DNA. This sample is represented by over 13,000 distinct CDR3 sequences; approximately 21% of them were singletons. The ten largest clones take up approximately 16% of the sample. These receptors lack a known antigen. Explained via the paper, the treatment or condition label denotes: roughly nine-day PBMC culture with coronavirus spike peptide pools or control peptides (ViraFEST assay).

The sample consisted of cultured CD4+ T cells from blood. The receptors here all came from a human donor with COVID-19.

The V call is TRBV7-2, the J call TRBJ2-3; no firm D call. This CDR3 comprises 13 residues. V gave up 5 bases and J gave up 5 bases, with 11 bases separating them. Germline CDR1 is SGHTA and CDR2 is FQGNSA. The CDR3 DNA sequence: TGTGCCAGCAGCCCCAACCAAAGAGATACGCAGTATTTT. It yields the protein CASSPNQRDTQYF.

This chain connects TRBV20-1 to TRBJ2-1; 14 bases are a match to TRBD2. The CDR3 consists of 15 residues. CDR1 and CDR2 (germline): DFQATT, SNEGSKA (reference sequence). With V trimmed by 4 bases and J by 9 bases, 8 bases remained unmatched. The CDR3 region is CSAKQTSGGAGEQFF. The CDR3 DNA reads as TGCAGTGCTAAGCAGACTAGCGGGGGGGCAGGTGAGCAGTTCTTC.

The rearrangement links TRBV2 to TRBJ1-1; no reliable D call. This CDR3 is 14 amino acids long. In germline, CDR1 is SNHLY, CDR2 FYNNEI. With 3 bases removed from V and 4 bases from J, the gap between germline ends came to 12 bases. This CDR3 reads CASSETGKPTEAFF. In DNA form, the CDR3 reads TGTGCCAGCAGTGAGACGGGGAAACCCACTGAAGCTTTCTTT.

This rearrangement joins TRBV11-1 to TRBJ1-1; D is unclear. V lost 3 bases to trimming and J lost 3 bases, with 14 bases between them. The CDR3 contains 15 residues. Germline V lookup: CDR1 SGHAT, CDR2 FQDESV (reference sequence). The CDR3 here is CASSFSPRRDTEAFF. In nucleotides, the CDR3 is TGTGCCAGCAGCTTTTCCCCTCGCCGGGACACTGAAGCTTTCTTT.

The chain combines TRBV12-3 or TRBV12-4 with TRBJ1-2; D gene ambiguous. The ends were cut back, 4 bases at V and 1 base at J, with 1 base in the middle. The CDR3 covers 11 residues. CDR3 region: CASSYNYGYTF. CDR3 bases: TGTGCCAGCAGTTATAACTATGGCTACACCTTC.

This sequence joins TRBV18 and TRBJ1-2; D is ambiguous. V dropped 5 bases and J dropped 0 bases, with 10 bases sitting between them. The CDR3 spans 14 residues. In germline, CDR1 is KGHSH, CDR2 LQKENI. CDR3 coding DNA: TGTGCCAGCTCAGCACTAGGAGCTAACTATGGCTACACCTTC. This gives the protein CASSALGANYGYTF.

The rearrangement links TRBV6-2 or TRBV6-3 to TRBJ1-2; no clear D gene. Germline assignment: CDR1 MNHEY and CDR2 SVGEGT. The CDR3 loop spans 14 amino acids. V was clipped by 7 bases and J by 4 bases, with 16 bases between them. The chain's CDR3 is CASTESGLLYGYTF. The CDR3 DNA sequence: TGTGCCAGCACCGAAAGCGGGCTCCTCTATGGCTACACCTTC.

The table lists this clonotype with a few counts. The chain has TRBV2 and TRBJ1-5; D is undetermined. CDR1 is SNHLY, CDR2 FYNNEI, per germline. The CDR3 is 15 residues long. V shed 4 bases and J shed 2 bases, with 12 bases lying between them. CDR3: CASSGMVGGNQPQHF. DNA for the CDR3: TGTGCCAGCAGTGGGATGGTTGGGGGCAATCAGCCCCAGCATTTT.

The gene calls are TRBV12-3 or TRBV12-4 and TRBJ1-1; D is unclear. CDR3 length: 14 amino acids. V was pared by 5 bases and J by 5 bases, with 15 bases between. CDR3 DNA sequence: TGTGCCAGCAGTCGGACTCTCCGTTATACTGAAGCTTTCTTT. Translated: CASSRTLRYTEAFF.

This clonotype has a handful of counts. This chain connects TRBV12-3 or TRBV12-4 to TRBJ2-2, with D perhaps assigned TRBD1 or TRBD2 (6 bases each). This CDR3 spans 15 amino acids. V dropped 4 bases and J dropped 2 bases, with 11 bases sitting between them. CDR3 amino acids: CASSSGGPNTGELFF. DNA for the CDR3: TGTGCCAGCAGTTCCGGGGGCCCTAACACCGGGGAGCTGTTTTTT.

This clonotype occurred a few times. This chain uses TRBV12-3 or TRBV12-4 with TRBJ2-5; D is perhaps TRBD2 (5 bases). V lost 5 bases and J lost 5, with 9 bases in between. The CDR3 consists of 12 residues. For the CDR3, the DNA is TGTGCCAGCAGTCTCCGAGGGGAGACCCAGTACTTC. It specifies CASSLRGETQYF.

The gene calls are TRBV7-6 and TRBJ2-5; 11 bases match TRBD2. J was trimmed by 1 base and V by 0 bases; bases with no gene match: 4. Germline-derived CDR1 and CDR2 are SGHVS and FNYEAQ. The CDR3 totals 17 residues. This CDR3 reads CASSLAGTSGFQETQYF. CDR3 coding DNA: TGTGCCAGCAGCTTAGCCGGGACTAGCGGCTTCCAAGAGACCCAGTACTTC.

The V gene is TRBV10-2, the J gene TRBJ2-7; maybe TRBD2 (7 bases). Trimming cost V 3 bases and J 1 base, with 19 bases left between them. CDR3 length: 17 amino acids. The germline V gene has CDR1 WSHSY and CDR2 SAAADI. The CDR3 bases are TGCGCCAGCAGTGACAACCGGGGACAAGCGGGGTCCTACGAGCAGTACTTC. It yields the protein CASSDNRGQAGSYEQYF.

By frequency in the sample, this clonotype is medium-sized (0.01 to 0.1%). The chain joins TRBV6-2 or TRBV6-3 to TRBJ1-1; possibly TRBD1 for D (6 bases). The CDR3 spans 14 residues. Trimming took 6 bases from V and 5 from J, leaving 16 bases between them. Germline V CDR1 and CDR2: MNHEY, SVGEGT. The CDR3 DNA follows: TGTGCCAGCAGCACACAGACAGGTGGGACTGAAGCTTTCTTT. This codes for CASSTQTGGTEAFF.

The V call is TRBV4-2, the J call TRBJ2-3; no definite D call. The germline V and J ends were trimmed by 4 bases and 0 bases, with 11 bases remaining between them. The CDR3 is 15 residues long. The V gene's germline CDR1 is LGHNA and CDR2 YNFKEQ. As DNA, the CDR3 is TGTGCCAGCAGCCTCACAGAGATTAGCACAGATACGCAGTATTTT. Encoded protein: CASSLTEISTDTQYF.

The CDR3 sequence: CASSYPVTGREDTQYF. The CDR3 DNA is TGTGCCAGCAGTTACCCAGTCACAGGGCGAGAAGATACGCAGTATTTT. The V call is TRBV6-2 or TRBV6-3, the J call TRBJ2-3; maybe TRBD1 (6 bases). CDR3 size: 16 residues. Deletions cut 2 bases from V and 5 bases from J, with 17 bases between. CDR1 and CDR2 from the germline V gene are MNHEY and SVGEGT.

The chain couples TRBV7-4 to TRBJ2-3, with TRBD1 matching over 8 bases. This CDR3 comprises 14 residues. The germline CDR1 and CDR2 sequences are SGHVT and SQSDAQ. The V segment lost 6 bases and the J segment 2 bases; nucleotides outside the gene matches: 4. CDR3 loop: CASRAGGFTDTQYF. CDR3 coding DNA: TGTGCCAGCAGAGCAGGGGGCTTCACAGATACGCAGTATTTT.

This clonotype was recorded a few times. The genes are TRBV11-2 and TRBJ2-3; TRBD2 might be the D (6 bases). Germline V gives CDR1 SGHAT, CDR2 FQNNGV. Trimming cost V 5 bases and J 2 bases, with 14 bases left between them. This CDR3 has 15 residues. This chain's CDR3 is CASSPGTRDTDTQYF. CDR3 nucleotide sequence: TGTGCCAGCAGCCCCGGGACTCGGGACACAGATACGCAGTATTTT.